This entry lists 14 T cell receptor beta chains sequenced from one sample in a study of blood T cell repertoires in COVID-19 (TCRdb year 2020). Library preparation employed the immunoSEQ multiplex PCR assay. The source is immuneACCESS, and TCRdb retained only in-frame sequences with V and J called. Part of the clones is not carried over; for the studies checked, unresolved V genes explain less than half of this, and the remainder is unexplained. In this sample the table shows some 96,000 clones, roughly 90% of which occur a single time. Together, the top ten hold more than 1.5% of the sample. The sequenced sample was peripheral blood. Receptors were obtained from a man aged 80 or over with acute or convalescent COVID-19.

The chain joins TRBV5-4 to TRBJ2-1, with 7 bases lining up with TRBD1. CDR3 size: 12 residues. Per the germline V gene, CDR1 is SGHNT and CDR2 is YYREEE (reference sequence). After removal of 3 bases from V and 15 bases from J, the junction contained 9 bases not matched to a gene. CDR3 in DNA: TGTGCCAGCAGCTCCCAGGGGGTGCGGCGGTTCTTC. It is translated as CASSSQGVRRFF.

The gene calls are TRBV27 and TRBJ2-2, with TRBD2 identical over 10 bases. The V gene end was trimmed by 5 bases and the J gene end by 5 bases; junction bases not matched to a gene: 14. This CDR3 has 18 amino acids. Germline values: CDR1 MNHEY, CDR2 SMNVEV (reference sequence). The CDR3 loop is CASSPPLAGEVGTGELFF. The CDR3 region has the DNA TGTGCCAGCAGTCCCCCCCTAGCGGGAGAAGTGGGTACCGGGGAGCTGTTTTTT.

The CDR3 loop is CASSPPAGGTTNEKLFF. The CDR3 nucleotides are TGTGCCAGCTCACCACCGGCAGGGGGCACAACTAATGAAAAACTGTTTTTT. The rearrangement uses TRBV18 and TRBJ1-4; 8 nucleotides align to TRBD1. Trimming took 0 bases from V and 0 from J; bases not matched to a gene: 3. Germline V CDR1 and CDR2: KGHSH, LQKENI. The CDR3 contains 17 residues. Filled out from reference TRBV18 and TRBJ1-4, the complete variable domain reads NAGVMQNPRHLVRRRGQEARLRCSPMKGHSHVYWYRQLPEEGLKFMVYLQKENIIDESGMPKERFSAEFPKEGPSILRIQQVVRGDSAAYFCASSPPAGGTTNEKLFFGSGTQLSVL.

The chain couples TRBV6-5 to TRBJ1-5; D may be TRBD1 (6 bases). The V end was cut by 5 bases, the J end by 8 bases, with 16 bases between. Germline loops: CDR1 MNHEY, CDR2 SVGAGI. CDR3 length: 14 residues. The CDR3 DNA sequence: TGTGCCAGCAGTCTTAGGACAGCCGAGGAGCCCCAGCATTTT. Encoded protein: CASSLRTAEEPQHF.

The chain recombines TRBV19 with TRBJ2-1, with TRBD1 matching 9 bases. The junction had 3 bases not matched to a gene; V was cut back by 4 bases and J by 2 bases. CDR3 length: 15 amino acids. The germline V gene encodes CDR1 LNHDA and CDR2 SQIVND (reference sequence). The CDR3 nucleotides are TGTGCCAGTAGTAAGGGACAGGGCCCCTACAATGAGCAGTTCTTC. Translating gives CASSKGQGPYNEQFF.

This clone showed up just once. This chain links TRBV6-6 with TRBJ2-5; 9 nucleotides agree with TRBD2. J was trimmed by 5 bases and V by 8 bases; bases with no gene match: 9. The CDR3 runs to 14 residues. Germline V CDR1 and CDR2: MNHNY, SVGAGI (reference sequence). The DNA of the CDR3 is TGTGCCAGCTTCCACGCTGCGGGAGGGGAGACCCAGTACTTC. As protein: CASFHAAGGETQYF.

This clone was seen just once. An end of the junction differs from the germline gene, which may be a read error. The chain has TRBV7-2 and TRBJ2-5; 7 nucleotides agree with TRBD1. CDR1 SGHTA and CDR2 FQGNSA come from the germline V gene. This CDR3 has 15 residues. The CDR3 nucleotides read TGTGCCAGCAGCTTAACGACAGGGTCACAAGGGACCCAGTACTTC. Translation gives CASSLTTGSQGTQYF.

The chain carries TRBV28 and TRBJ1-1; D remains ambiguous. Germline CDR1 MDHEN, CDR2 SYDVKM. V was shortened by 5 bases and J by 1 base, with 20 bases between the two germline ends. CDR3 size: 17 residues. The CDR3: CASSPLGLGPKNTEAFF. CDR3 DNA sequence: TGTGCCAGCAGTCCCCTCGGACTAGGCCCTAAGAACACTGAAGCTTTCTTT.

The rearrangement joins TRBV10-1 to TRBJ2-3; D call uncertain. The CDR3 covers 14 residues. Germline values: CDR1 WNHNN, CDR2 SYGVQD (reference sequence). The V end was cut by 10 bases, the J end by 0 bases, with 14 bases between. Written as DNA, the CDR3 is TGCGCCAACGCAGAAGAATCTAGCACAGATACGCAGTATTTT. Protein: CANAEESSTDTQYF.

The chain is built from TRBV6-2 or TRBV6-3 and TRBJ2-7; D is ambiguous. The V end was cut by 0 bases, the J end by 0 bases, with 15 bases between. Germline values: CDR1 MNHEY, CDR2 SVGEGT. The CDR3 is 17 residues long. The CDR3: CASSYSYSAIRSYEQYF. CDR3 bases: TGTGCCAGCAGTTACTCGTACAGTGCGATTCGCTCCTACGAGCAGTACTTC.

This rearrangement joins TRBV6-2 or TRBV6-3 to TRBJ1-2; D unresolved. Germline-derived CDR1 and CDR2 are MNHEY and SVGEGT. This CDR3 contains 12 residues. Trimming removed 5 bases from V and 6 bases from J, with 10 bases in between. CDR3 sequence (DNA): TGTGCCAGCAGTCCAAAACTGGATGGCTACACCTTC. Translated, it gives CASSPKLDGYTF.

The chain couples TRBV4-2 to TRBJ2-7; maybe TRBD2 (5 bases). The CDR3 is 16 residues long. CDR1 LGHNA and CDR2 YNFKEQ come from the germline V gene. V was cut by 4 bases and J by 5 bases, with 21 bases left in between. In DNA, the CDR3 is TGTGCCAGCAGCCCCTCCCCCCTAGGGCCCGGGGACGAGCAGTACTTC. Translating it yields CASSPSPLGPGDEQYF.

For the CDR3, the DNA is TGCAGCGTTGATGGTAAACACACAGATACGCAGTATTTT. Its protein is CSVDGKHTDTQYF. J is TRBJ2-3 and V is TRBV29-1; no definite D call. This CDR3 region has 13 residues. With 3 bases removed from V and 2 bases from J, the gap between germline ends came to 9 bases. Per germline, CDR1 SQVTM and CDR2 ANQGSEA.

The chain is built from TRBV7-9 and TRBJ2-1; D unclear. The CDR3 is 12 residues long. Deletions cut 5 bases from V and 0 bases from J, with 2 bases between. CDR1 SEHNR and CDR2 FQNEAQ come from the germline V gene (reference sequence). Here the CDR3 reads CASSRSYNEQFF. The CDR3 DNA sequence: TGTGCCAGCAGCCGCTCCTACAATGAGCAGTTCTTC.